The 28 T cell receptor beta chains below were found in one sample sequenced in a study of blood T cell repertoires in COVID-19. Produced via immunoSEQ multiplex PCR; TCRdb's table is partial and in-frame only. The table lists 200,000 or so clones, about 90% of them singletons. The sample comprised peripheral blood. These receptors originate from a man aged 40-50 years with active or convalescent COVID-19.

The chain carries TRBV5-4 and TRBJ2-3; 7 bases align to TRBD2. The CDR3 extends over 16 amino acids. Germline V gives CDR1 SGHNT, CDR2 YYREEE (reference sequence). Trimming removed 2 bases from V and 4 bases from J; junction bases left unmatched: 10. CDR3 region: CASSFPSGQTADTQYF. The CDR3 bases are TGTGCCAGCAGCTTCCCTAGCGGTCAGACCGCAGATACGCAGTATTTT. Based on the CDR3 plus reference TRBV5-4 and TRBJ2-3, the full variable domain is ETGVTQSPTHLIKTRGQQVTLRCSSQSGHNTVSWYQQALGQGPQFIFQYYREEENGRGNFPPRFSGLQFPNYSSELNVNALELDDSALYLCASSFPSGQTADTQYFGPGTRLTVL.

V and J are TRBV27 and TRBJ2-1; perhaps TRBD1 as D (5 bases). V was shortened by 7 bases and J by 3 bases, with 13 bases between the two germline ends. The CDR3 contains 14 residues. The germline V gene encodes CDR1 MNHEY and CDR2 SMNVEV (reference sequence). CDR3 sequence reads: CASTRQSLYNEQFF. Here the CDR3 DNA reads TGTGCCAGCACGAGACAGTCGCTCTACAATGAGCAGTTCTTC.

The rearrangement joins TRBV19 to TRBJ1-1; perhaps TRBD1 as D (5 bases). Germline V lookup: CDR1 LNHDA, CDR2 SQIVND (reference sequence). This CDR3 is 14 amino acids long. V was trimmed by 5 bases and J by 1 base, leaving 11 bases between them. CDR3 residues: CASSPSTANTEAFF. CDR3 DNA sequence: TGTGCCAGTAGTCCTTCGACAGCGAACACTGAAGCTTTCTTT.

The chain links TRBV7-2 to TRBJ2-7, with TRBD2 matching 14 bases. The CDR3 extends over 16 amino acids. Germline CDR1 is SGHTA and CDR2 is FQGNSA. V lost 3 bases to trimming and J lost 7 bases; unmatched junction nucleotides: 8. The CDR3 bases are TGTGCCAGCAGCTTCGCTGGGACTAGCGGGAGCGGAGAGCAGTACTTC. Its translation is CASSFAGTSGSGEQYF.

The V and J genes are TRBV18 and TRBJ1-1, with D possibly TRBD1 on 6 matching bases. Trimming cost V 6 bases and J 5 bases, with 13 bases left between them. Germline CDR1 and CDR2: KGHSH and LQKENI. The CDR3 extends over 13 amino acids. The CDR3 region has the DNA TGTGCCAGCTCCCACGACAGGACGACTGAAGCTTTCTTT. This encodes CASSHDRTTEAFF.

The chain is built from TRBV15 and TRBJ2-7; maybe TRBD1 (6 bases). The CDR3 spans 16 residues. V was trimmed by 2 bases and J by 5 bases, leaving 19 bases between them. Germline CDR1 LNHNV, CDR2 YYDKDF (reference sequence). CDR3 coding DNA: TGTGCCACCAGCAGACCCACAGGGATCTGGGGTAACGAGCAGTACTTC. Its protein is CATSRPTGIWGNEQYF.

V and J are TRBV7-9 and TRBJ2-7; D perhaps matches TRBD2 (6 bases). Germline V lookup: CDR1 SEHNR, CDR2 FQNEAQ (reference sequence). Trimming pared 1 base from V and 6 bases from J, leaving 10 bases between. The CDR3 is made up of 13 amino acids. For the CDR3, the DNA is TGTGCCAGCAGCTTAGTTTCGACTAGCGAGCAGTACTTC. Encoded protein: CASSLVSTSEQYF. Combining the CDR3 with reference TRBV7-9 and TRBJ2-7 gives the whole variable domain DTGVSQNPRHKITKRGQNVTFRCDPISEHNRLYWYRQTLGQGPEFLTYFQNEAQLEKSRLLSDRFSAERPKGSFSTLEIQRTEQGDSAMYLCASSLVSTSEQYFGPGTRLTVT.

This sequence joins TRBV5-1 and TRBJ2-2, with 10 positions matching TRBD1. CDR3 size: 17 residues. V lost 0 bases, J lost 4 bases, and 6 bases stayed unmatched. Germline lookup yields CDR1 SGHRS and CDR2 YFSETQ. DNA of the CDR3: TGCGCCAGCAGCTTGGGGGCGGGACAGGGGCCCACCGGGGAGCTGTTTTTT. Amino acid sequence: CASSLGAGQGPTGELFF.

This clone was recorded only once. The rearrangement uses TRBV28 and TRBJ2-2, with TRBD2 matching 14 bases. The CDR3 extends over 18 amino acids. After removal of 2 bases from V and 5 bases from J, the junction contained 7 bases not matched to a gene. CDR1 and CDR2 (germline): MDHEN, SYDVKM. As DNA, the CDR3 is TGTGCCAGCAGTTTAACAGGGACTAGCGGGAGATTGACCGGGGAGCTGTTTTTT. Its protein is CASSLTGTSGRLTGELFF.

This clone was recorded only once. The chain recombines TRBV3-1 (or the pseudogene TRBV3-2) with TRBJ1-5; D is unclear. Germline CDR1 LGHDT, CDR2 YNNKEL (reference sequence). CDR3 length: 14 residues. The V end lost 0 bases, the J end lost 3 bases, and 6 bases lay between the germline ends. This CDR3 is CASSQESINQPQHF. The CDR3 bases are TGTGCCAGCAGCCAAGAGTCTATCAATCAGCCCCAGCATTTT.

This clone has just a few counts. In DNA, the CDR3 is TGCGCCAGCAAGGACAGGGAGGCCACTGAAGCTTTCTTT. It encodes CASKDREATEAFF. This chain joins TRBV5-1 and TRBJ1-1; 8 nucleotides agree with TRBD1. Germline values: CDR1 SGHRS, CDR2 YFSETQ. V shed 6 bases, J shed 4 bases, and the junction held 5 bases outside the gene matches. The CDR3 sequence is 13 residues long.

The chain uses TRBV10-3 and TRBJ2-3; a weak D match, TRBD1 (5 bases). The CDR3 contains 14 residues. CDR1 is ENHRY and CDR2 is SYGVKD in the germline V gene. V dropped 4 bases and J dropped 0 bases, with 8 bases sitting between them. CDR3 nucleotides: TGTGCCATCAGTGTCCAGGGAAGCACAGATACGCAGTATTTT. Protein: CAISVQGSTDTQYF.

The CDR3 bases are TGTGCCAGCAGACTTAGGGATGGGGACAGTGAAGCTTTCTTT. It encodes CASRLRDGDSEAFF. The chain has TRBV7-8 and TRBJ1-1; 7 bases are shared with TRBD1. The V gene end was trimmed by 6 bases and the J gene end by 7 bases; junction bases not matched to a gene: 11. CDR3 size: 14 residues. Germline lookup yields CDR1 SGHVS and CDR2 FQNEAQ.

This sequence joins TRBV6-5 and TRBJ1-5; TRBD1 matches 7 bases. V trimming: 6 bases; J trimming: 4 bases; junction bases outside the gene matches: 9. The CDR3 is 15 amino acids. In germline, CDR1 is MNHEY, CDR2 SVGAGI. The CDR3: CASRGRDSLNQPQHF. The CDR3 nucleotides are TGTGCCAGCAGGGGCCGGGACAGCCTAAATCAGCCCCAGCATTTT.

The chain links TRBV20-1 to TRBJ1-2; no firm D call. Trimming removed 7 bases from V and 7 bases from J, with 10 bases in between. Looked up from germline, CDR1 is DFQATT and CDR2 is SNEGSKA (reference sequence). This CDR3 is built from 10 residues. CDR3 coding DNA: TGCAGTGGGGCGGGAGCTGGCTACACCTTC. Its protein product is CSGAGAGYTF.

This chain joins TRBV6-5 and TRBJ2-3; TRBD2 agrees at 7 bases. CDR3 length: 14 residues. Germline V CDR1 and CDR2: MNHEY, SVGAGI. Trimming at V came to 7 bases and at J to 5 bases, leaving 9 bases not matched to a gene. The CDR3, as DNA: TGTGCCAGCACCTCAGGACTAGGATTAGATACGCAGTATTTT. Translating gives CASTSGLGLDTQYF.

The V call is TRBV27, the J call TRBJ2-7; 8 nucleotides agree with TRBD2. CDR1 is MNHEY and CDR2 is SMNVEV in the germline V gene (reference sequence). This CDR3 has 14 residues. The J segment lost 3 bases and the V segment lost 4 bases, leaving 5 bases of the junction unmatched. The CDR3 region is CASSSTSGIYEQYF. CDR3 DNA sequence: TGTGCCAGCAGTTCTACTAGCGGAATCTACGAGCAGTACTTC.

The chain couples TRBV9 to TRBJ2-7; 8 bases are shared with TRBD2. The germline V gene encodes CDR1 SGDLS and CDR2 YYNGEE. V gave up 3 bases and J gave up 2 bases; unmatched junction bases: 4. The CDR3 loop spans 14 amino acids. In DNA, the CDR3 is TGTGCCAGCAGCGCGACTAGCGCTACCTACGAGCAGTACTTC. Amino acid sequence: CASSATSATYEQYF.

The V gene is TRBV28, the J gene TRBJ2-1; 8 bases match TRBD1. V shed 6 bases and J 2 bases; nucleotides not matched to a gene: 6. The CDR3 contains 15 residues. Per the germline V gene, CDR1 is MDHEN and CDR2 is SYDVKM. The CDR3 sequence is CASSPDRGTYNEQFF. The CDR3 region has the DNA TGTGCCAGCAGCCCTGACAGGGGAACCTACAATGAGCAGTTCTTC.

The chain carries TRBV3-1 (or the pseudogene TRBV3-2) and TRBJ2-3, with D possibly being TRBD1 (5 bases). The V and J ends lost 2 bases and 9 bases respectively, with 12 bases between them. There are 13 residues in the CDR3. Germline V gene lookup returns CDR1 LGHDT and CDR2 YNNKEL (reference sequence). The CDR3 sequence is CASSQSYRGTQYF. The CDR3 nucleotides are TGTGCCAGCAGCCAATCTTATAGGGGAACGCAGTATTTT.

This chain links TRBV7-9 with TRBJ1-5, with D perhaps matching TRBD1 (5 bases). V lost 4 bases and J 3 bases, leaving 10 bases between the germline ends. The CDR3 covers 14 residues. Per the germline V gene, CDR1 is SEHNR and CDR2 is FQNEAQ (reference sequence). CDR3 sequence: CASSYGTHNQPQHF. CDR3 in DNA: TGTGCCAGCAGCTACGGGACTCACAATCAGCCCCAGCATTTT. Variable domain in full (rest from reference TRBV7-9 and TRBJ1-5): DTGVSQNPRHKITKRGQNVTFRCDPISEHNRLYWYRQTLGQGPEFLTYFQNEAQLEKSRLLSDRFSAERPKGSFSTLEIQRTEQGDSAMYLCASSYGTHNQPQHFGDGTRLSIL.

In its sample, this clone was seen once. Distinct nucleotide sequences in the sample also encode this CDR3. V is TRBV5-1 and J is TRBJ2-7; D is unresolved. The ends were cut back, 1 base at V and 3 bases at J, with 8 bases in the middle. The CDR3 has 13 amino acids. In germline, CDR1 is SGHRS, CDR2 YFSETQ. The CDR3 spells CASSLRRGYEQYF. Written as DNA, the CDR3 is TGCGCCAGCAGCTTGCGCAGAGGCTACGAGCAGTACTTC.

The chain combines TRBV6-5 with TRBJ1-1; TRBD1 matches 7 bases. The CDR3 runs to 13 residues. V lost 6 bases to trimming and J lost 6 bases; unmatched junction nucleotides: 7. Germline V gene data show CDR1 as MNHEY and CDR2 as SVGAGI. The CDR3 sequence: CASSDTGVAEAFF. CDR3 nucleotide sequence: TGTGCCAGCAGCGATACAGGGGTTGCTGAAGCTTTCTTT.

CDR3 loop: CASSLNGPGVPGELFF. CDR3 in DNA: TGTGCCAGCAGCTTAAATGGCCCGGGGGTCCCCGGGGAGCTGTTTTTT. This chain joins TRBV7-3 and TRBJ2-2, with D maybe TRBD2 (6 bases). The V gene's germline CDR1 is SGHTA and CDR2 FQGTGA. Trimming stripped 1 base from V and 6 bases from J, with 15 bases between. This CDR3 is 16 amino acids long.

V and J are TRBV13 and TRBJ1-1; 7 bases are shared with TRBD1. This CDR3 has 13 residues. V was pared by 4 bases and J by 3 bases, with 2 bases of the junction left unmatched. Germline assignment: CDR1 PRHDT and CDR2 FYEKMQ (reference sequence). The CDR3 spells CASSSGQDTEAFF. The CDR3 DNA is TGTGCCAGCAGCTCTGGACAGGACACTGAAGCTTTCTTT.

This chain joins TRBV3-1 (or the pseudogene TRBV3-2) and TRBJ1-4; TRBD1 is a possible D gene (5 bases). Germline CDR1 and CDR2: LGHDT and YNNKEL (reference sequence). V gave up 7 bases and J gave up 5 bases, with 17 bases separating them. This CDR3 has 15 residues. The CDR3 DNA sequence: TGTGCCAGCACCCCAAGAGGAGCAGGGAATGAAAAACTGTTTTTT. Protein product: CASTPRGAGNEKLFF.

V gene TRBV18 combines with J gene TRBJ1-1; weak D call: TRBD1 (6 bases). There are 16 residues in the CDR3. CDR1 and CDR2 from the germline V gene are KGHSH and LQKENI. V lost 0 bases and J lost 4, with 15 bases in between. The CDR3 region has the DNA TGTGCCAGCTCACCACCTGCGGGGGGCGCGGTCACTGAAGCTTTCTTT. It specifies CASSPPAGGAVTEAFF.

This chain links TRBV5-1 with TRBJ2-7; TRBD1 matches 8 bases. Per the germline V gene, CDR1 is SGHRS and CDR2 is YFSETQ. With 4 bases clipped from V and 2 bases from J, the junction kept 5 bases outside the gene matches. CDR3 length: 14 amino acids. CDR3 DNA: TGCGCCAGCAGCCCGGGACAGGAAGCCTACGAGCAGTACTTC. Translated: CASSPGQEAYEQYF.